The rows below give T cell receptor beta chains drawn from one sample of a study of blood T cell repertoires in COVID-19. The data were produced by immunoSEQ multiplex PCR, yet TCRdb's version contains in-frame clones alone and is incomplete. In the table there are some 430,000 clones, about nine tenths of which are singletons. Sequencing was carried out using PBMCs or T cells enriched from blood (not recorded which). Every receptor here comes from a man aged 18-30 years who had recovered from COVID-19. The CDR3 runs from the conserved cysteine through the conserved F or W. The D gene is left open where the match is weak. The size of a clone is reported for some rows only, either as once, few or many, or as a class for expanded clones.

v_call	clone_size	j_call	d_call	cdr3_nt	cdr3_aa
TRBV6-5	NA	TRBJ1-1	NA	TGTGCCAGCAGGGTCGATATAGACACTGAAGCTTTCTTT	CASRVDIDTEAFF
TRBV27	NA	TRBJ2-1	TRBD2	TGTGCCAGCAGTGACCGGACTAGCTTATACAATGAGCAGTTCTTC	CASSDRTSLYNEQFF
TRBV5-6	NA	TRBJ1-6	NA	TGTGCCAGCAGCTTACTCCGAAACTATAATTCACCCCTCCACTTT	CASSLLRNYNSPLHF
TRBV24-1	NA	TRBJ1-2	TRBD1	TGTGCCACCAGTGACCCGGACAGGGACTATGGCTACACCTTC	CATSDPDRDYGYTF
TRBV7-2	NA	TRBJ2-3	TRBD2	TGTGCCAGCAGCTTGCGGGGGGGCCCCCCAGATACGCAGTATTTT	CASSLRGGPPDTQYF
TRBV6-1	NA	TRBJ2-5	TRBD2	TGTGCCAGCAGTGAATCACTAGCGGGCAAAGAGACCCAGTACTTC	CASSESLAGKETQYF
TRBV12-3/TRBV12-4	once	TRBJ1-1	TRBD1	TGTGCCAGCAGGCGACAGGGACCCACTGAAGCTTTCTTT	CASRRQGPTEAFF
TRBV3-1/TRBV3-2	NA	TRBJ2-5	NA	TGTGCCAGCAGCCAAGTGGCTCAAGAGACCCAGTACTTC	CASSQVAQETQYF
TRBV19	NA	TRBJ1-1	TRBD1	TGTGCCAGTAGTAAGGACAGGGATCGAGGCACTGAAGCTTTCTTT	CASSKDRDRGTEAFF
TRBV10-1	NA	TRBJ2-7	NA	TGCGCCAGCAGTGAGATGCGGCAGTACTTC	CASSEMRQYF
TRBV5-1	NA	TRBJ2-7	NA	TGCGCCAGCAGCTTGATGGCAGACTACTACGAGCAGTACTTC	CASSLMADYYEQYF
TRBV7-3	NA	TRBJ2-2	TRBD2	TGTGCCAGCAGCTTAACGGGACTAGCGGGAGAATGGCCGCACACCGGGGAGCTGTTTTTT	CASSLTGLAGEWPHTGELFF
TRBV7-9	NA	TRBJ2-7	NA	TGTGCCAGCAGCTTCGGACGGGGGGCCGCTAGGGACGAGCAGTACTTC	CASSFGRGAARDEQYF
TRBV19	NA	TRBJ1-2	NA	TGTGCCAGTAGTATAGATCCAGGGGCTGGCTACACCTTC	CASSIDPGAGYTF
TRBV28	NA	TRBJ2-3	NA	TGTGCCAGCAGTTTATCCGCGGACAGATACACAGATACGCAGTATTTT	CASSLSADRYTDTQYF
TRBV5-1	NA	TRBJ2-7	TRBD2	TGCGCCAGCAGCTTGAAACTAGCGACTTACGAGCAGTACTTC	CASSLKLATYEQYF
TRBV18	NA	TRBJ1-4	TRBD1	TGTGCCAGCTCACCGAGACAGGGTGAGGATGAAAAACTGTTTTTT	CASSPRQGEDEKLFF